Reported below is one T cell receptor (beta chain). Germline assignment: CDR1 SNHLY and CDR2 FYNNEI. Deletions cut 5 bases from V and 0 bases from J, with 9 bases between. This CDR3 is built from 14 residues. The data derive from a study of cytomegalovirus exposure and HLA in healthy donors. PCR used 60 Vbeta primers and 13 Jbeta primers. TCRdb keeps only in-frame clones here, not all; method: immunoSEQ multiplex PCR. Found here are more than 95,000 clones, about 10% of them singletons; the top ten hold 4.6%. The specimen was PBMCs. The sequence came from a woman aged 18-29 years in good health and CMV-seropositive. The chain recombines TRBV2 with TRBJ2-3, with D possibly TRBD2 on 5 matching bases. CDR3: CASSTRHSTDTQYF. The CDR3 DNA follows: TGTGCCAGCAGTACTAGGCATAGCACAGATACGCAGTATTTT.